A single T cell receptor (beta chain) is shown here with its context. Antigen specificity is unknown. This entry belongs to a study of cytomegalovirus exposure and HLA in healthy donors. The study, taken as a whole, reports: Most TCRs appeared rarely, but some public TCRs recurred in many donors. In vitro checks showed that a few CMV-associated chains really do target CMV antigens.

TCRdb keeps only in-frame clones here, not all; method: immunoSEQ multiplex PCR. The repertoire includes roughly 120,000 clones, 88% of them detected once, and about 4% sits in the top ten. The sequencing sample was made of PBMCs. This clonotype was sampled from a man between 18 and 29 years old in good health and CMV-seropositive.

CDR3 in DNA: TGCGCCACCGCGGGACAGGGGGGCTACGAGCAGTACTTC. Its protein is CATAGQGGYEQYF. This chain joins TRBV10-1 and TRBJ2-7; the match to TRBD1 covers 11 bases. J lost 3 bases, V lost 10 bases, and 5 bases had no gene match. This CDR3 has 13 residues. The germline V gene encodes CDR1 WNHNN and CDR2 SYGVQD (reference sequence).